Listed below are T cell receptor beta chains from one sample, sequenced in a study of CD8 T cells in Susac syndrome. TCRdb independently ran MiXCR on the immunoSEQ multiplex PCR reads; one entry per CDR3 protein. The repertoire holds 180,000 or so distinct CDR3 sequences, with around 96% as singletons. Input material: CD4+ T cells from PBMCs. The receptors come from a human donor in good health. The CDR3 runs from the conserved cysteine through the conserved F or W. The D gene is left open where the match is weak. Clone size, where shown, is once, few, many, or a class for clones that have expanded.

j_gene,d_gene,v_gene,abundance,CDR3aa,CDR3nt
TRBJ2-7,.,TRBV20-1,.,CSASRAGFHEQYF,TGCAGTGCCTCAAGGGCAGGGTTCCACGAGCAGTACTTC
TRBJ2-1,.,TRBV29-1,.,CSVEDLREQFF,TGCAGCGTTGAAGATCTGCGCGAGCAGTTCTTC
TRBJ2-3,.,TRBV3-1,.,CASSQGSGERNDRHTDTQYF,TGTGCCAGCAGCCAGGGATCGGGAGAGCGAAACGACCGGCACACAGATACGCAGTATTTT
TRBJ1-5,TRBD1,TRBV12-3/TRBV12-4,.,CASSGTGLQPQHF,TGTGCCAGCAGCGGGACAGGTTTGCAGCCCCAGCATTTT
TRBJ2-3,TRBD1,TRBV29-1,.,CSVGFEGQTTDTQYF,TGCAGCGTTGGATTTGAGGGACAGACCACAGATACGCAGTATTTT
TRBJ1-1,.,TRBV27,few,CASSPGRMNTEAFF,TGTGCCAGCAGTCCGGGACGGATGAACACTGAAGCTTTCTTT
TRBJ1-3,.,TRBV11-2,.,CASSLWGGDTIYF,TGTGCCAGCAGCTTATGGGGCGGGGACACCATATATTTT
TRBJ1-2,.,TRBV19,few,CASSLASNYGYTF,TGTGCCAGTAGCCTAGCGTCTAACTATGGCTACACCTTC
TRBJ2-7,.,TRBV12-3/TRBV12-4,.,CASSPRGGAYEQYF,TGTGCCAGCAGCCCCCGAGGCGGGGCCTACGAGCAGTACTTC
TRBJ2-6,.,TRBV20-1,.,CSGKPSGANVLTF,TGCAGTGGGAAGCCCTCTGGGGCCAACGTCCTGACTTTC
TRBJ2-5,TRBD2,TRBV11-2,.,CASSKTSGRETQYF,TGTGCCAGCAGCAAAACTAGCGGCCGAGAGACCCAGTACTTC
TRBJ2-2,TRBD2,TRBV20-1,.,CSASGAGGFTGELFF,TGCAGTGCTAGTGGCGCGGGGGGATTCACCGGGGAGCTGTTTTTT
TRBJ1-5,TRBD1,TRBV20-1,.,CSAGMTGEYYSNQPQHF,TGCAGTGCGGGAATGACAGGGGAATACTATAGCAATCAGCCCCAGCATTTT
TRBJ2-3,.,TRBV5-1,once,CASSLIGLSTDTQYF,TGCGCCAGCAGCTTGATTGGGCTAAGCACAGATACGCAGTATTTT
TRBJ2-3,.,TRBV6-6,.,CASGSNPTDTQYF,TGTGCCAGCGGCTCCAACCCCACAGATACGCAGTATTTT
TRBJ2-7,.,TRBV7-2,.,CASSRDWITSYEQYF,TGTGCCAGCAGCCGGGACTGGATTACTTCCTACGAGCAGTACTTC
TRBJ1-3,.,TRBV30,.,CAWSRSHSGNTIYF,TGTGCCTGGAGTAGGTCCCACTCTGGAAACACCATATATTTT
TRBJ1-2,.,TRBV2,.,CASSGLRDSYGYTF,TGTGCCAGCAGTGGGTTAAGGGATTCCTATGGCTACACCTTC
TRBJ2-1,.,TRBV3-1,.,CASSQERTRQFF,TGTGCCAGCAGCCAAGAAAGGACCCGGCAGTTCTTC
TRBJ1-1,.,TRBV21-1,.,CASSKIRFGTEAFF,TGTGCCAGCAGCAAAATCCGGTTTGGCACTGAAGCTTTCTTT
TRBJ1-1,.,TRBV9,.,CASSVGGGEAFF,TGTGCCAGCAGCGTAGGGGGCGGTGAAGCTTTCTTT
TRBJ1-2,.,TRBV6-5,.,CASRPEPDHGYTF,TGTGCCAGCAGGCCCGAACCGGACCATGGCTACACCTTC
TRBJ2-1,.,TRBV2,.,CASGIALLRDLNNEQFF,TGTGCCAGCGGGATTGCACTTCTCCGGGACTTAAACAATGAGCAGTTCTTC
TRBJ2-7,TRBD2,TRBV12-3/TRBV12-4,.,CASSLNSGGEQYF,TGTGCCAGCAGTTTAAATAGCGGGGGCGAGCAGTACTTC
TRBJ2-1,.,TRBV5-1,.,CASSLGETRGEQFF,TGCGCCAGCAGCTTGGGGGAGACTAGAGGTGAGCAGTTCTTC
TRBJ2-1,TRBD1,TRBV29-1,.,CSVPTGLAYNEQFF,TGCAGCGTTCCGACAGGGTTGGCCTACAATGAGCAGTTCTTC
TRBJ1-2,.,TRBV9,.,CASSVGGLPKEGYTF,TGTGCCAGCAGCGTAGGTGGACTGCCGAAGGAAGGCTACACCTTC
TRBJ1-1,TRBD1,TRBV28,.,CASSLRDRGEAFF,TGTGCCAGCAGTCTGCGGGACAGGGGTGAAGCTTTCTTT
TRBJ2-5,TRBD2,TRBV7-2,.,CASSINSGTEETQYF,TGTGCCAGCAGCATCAACAGCGGGACGGAAGAGACCCAGTACTTC
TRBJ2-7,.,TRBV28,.,CASSLRIVGTYEQYF,TGTGCCAGCAGTTTACGGATCGTTGGGACCTACGAGCAGTACTTC
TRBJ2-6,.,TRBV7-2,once,CASSSTEPSGANVLTF,TGTGCCAGCAGCTCCACTGAGCCTTCTGGGGCCAACGTCCTGACTTTC
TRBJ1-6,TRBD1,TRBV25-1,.,CASSPTGGDSPLHF,TGTGCCAGCAGTCCAACAGGGGGCGATTCACCCCTCCACTTT
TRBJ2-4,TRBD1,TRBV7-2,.,CASSHRDSKNIQYF,TGTGCCAGCAGCCACCGGGACAGCAAAAACATTCAGTACTTC
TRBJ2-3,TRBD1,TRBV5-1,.,CASSDSQGGDTQYF,TGCGCCAGCAGCGATTCACAGGGGGGAGATACGCAGTATTTT
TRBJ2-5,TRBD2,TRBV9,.,CASSVSGGDWETQYF,TGTGCCAGCAGCGTAAGCGGGGGGGACTGGGAGACCCAGTACTTC
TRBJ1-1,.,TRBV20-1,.,CSARAPGAFF,TGCAGTGCCCGAGCCCCGGGGGCTTTCTTT
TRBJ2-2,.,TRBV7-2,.,CASSLLPEGELFF,TGTGCCAGCAGCTTACTCCCGGAAGGGGAGCTGTTTTTT
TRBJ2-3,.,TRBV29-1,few,CSVDVGDTQYF,TGCAGCGTTGACGTCGGTGATACGCAGTATTTT
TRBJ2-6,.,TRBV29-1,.,CSVDTGPGANVLTF,TGCAGCGTTGATACAGGTCCTGGGGCCAACGTCCTGACTTTC
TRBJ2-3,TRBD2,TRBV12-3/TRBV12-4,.,CASSLRRGISTDTQYF,TGTGCCAGCAGTTTACGGCGGGGGATTAGCACAGATACGCAGTATTTT
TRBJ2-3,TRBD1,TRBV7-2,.,CASSPPRQGADTQYF,TGTGCCAGCAGCCCGCCCCGACAGGGCGCAGATACGCAGTATTTT
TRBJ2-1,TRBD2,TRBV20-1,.,CSASLRGGGDEQFF,TGCAGTGCTAGTTTGCGCGGGGGAGGAGATGAGCAGTTCTTC
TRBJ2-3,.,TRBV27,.,CASSLRGQDTQYF,TGTGCCAGCAGTTTAAGGGGCCAGGATACGCAGTATTTT
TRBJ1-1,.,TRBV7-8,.,CASSLGPGGPEAFF,TGTGCCAGCAGCTTAGGCCCGGGGGGTCCTGAAGCTTTCTTT
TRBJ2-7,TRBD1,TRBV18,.,CASSPSGQGPYEQYF,TGTGCCAGCTCACCCTCCGGACAGGGTCCCTACGAGCAGTACTTC
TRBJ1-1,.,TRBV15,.,CATSTRRNTEAFF,TGTGCCACCAGCACTCGTAGAAACACTGAAGCTTTCTTT